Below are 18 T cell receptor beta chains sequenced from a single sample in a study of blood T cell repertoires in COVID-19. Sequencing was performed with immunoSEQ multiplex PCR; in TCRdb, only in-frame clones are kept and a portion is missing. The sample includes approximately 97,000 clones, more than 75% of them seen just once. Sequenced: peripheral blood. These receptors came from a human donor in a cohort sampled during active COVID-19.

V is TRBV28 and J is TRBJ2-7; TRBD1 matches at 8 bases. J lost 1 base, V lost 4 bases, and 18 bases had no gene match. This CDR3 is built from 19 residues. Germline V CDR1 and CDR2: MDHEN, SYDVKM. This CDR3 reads CASSSLTSIGQGLSYEQYF. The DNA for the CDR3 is TGTGCCAGCAGTTCACTAACCTCTATCGGACAGGGACTTTCCTACGAGCAGTACTTC.

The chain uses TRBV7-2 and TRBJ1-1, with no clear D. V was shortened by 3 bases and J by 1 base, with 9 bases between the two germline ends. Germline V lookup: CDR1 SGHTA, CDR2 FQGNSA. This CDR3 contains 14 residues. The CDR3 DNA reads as TGTGCCAGCAGCTTCCAAGCAGGGAACACTGAAGCTTTCTTT. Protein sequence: CASSFQAGNTEAFF.

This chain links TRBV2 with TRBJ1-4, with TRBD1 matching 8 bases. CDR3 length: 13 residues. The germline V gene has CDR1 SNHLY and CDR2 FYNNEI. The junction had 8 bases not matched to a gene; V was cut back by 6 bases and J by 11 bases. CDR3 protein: CASSGGQVGKLFF. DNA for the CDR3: TGTGCCAGCAGCGGGGGACAGGTTGGGAAACTGTTTTTT.

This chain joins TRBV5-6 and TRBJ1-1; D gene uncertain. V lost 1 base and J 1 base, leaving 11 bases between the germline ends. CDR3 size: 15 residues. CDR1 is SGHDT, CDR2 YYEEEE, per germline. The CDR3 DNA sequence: TGTGCCAGCAGCTTGAATATGCTTAGGAACACTGAAGCTTTCTTT. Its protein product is CASSLNMLRNTEAFF.

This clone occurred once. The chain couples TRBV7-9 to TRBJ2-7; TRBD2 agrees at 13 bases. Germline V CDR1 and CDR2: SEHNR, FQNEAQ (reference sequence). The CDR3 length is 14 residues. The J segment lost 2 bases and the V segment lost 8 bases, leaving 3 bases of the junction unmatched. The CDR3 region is CASGLAGETYEQYF. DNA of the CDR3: TGTGCCAGCGGACTAGCGGGGGAGACCTACGAGCAGTACTTC.

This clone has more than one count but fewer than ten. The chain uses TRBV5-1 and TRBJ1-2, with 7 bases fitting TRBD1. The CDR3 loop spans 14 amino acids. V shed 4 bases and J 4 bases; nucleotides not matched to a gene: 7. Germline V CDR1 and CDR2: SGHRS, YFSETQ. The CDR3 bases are TGCGCCAGCAGCGATCCGGGACAGAGCTATGGCTACACCTTC. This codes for CASSDPGQSYGYTF.

In nucleotides, the CDR3 is TGCGCCAGCAGCCAAGGACAGGGCCAAGAGACCCAGTACTTC. Residues: CASSQGQGQETQYF. This sequence joins TRBV5-1 and TRBJ2-5, with 8 bases matching TRBD1. CDR3 size: 14 residues. V shed 4 bases, J shed 1 base, and the junction held 3 bases outside the gene matches. CDR1 is SGHRS and CDR2 is YFSETQ in the germline V gene.

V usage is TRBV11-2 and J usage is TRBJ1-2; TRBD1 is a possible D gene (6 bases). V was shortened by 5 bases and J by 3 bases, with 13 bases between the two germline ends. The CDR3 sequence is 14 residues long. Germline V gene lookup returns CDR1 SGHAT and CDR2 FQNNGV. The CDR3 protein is CASSTQTGDYGYTF. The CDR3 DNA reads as TGTGCCAGCAGCACCCAGACAGGCGACTATGGCTACACCTTC.

The CDR3 DNA follows: TGTGCCAGCAGCCAGCGAGAAAATGAAAAACTGTTTTTT. Amino acid sequence: CASSQRENEKLFF. V usage is TRBV7-6 and J usage is TRBJ1-4, with D uncertain. Germline CDR1 reads SGHVS; CDR2 reads FNYEAQ. The CDR3 sequence is 13 residues long. Trimming pared 5 bases from V and 5 bases from J, leaving 9 bases between. Filled out from reference TRBV7-6 and TRBJ1-4, the complete variable domain reads GAGVSQSPRYKVTKRGQDVALRCDPISGHVSLYWYRQALGQGPEFLTYFNYEAQQDKSGLPNDRFSAERPEGSISTLTIQRTEQRDSAMYRCASSQRENEKLFFGSGTQLSVL.

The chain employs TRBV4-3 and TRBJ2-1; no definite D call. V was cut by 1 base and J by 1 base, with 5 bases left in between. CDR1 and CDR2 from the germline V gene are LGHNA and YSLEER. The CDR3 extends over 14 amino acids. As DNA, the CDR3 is TGCGCCAGCAGCCAAGGGGCGTCCTACAATGAGCAGTTCTTC. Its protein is CASSQGASYNEQFF.

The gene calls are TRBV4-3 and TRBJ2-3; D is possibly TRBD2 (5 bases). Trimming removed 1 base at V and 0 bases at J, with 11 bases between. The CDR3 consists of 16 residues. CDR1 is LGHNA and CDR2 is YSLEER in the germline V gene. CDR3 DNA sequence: TGCGCCAGCAGCCAAGTCGGCGGGTCTAGCACAGATACGCAGTATTTT. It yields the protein CASSQVGGSSTDTQYF.

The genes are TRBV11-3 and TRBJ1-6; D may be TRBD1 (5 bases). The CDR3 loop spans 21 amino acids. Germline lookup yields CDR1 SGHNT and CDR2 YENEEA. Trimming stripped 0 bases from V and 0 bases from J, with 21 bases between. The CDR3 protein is CASSLDMGFGAARSYNSPLHF. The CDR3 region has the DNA TGTGCCAGCAGCTTAGATATGGGATTTGGGGCAGCCCGCTCCTATAATTCACCCCTCCACTTT.

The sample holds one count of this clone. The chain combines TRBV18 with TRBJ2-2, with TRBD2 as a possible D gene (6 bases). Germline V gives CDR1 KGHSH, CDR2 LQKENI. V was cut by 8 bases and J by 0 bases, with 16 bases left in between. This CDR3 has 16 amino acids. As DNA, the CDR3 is TGTGCCAGCGGAAAGGCGGGACGGACGAACACCGGGGAGCTGTTTTTT. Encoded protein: CASGKAGRTNTGELFF.

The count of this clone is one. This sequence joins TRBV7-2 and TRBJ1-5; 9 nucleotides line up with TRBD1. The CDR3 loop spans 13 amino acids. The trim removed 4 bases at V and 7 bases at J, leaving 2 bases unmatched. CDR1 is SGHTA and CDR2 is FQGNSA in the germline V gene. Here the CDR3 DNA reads TGTGCCAGCAGCTCGGACAGGGGACAGCCCCAGCATTTT. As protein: CASSSDRGQPQHF.

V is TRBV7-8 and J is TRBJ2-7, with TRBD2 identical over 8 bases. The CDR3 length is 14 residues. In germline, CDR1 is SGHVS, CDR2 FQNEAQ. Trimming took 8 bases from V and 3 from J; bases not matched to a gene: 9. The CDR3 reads CASGRGAGGYEQYF. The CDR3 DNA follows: TGTGCCAGCGGACGCGGGGCGGGGGGCTACGAGCAGTACTTC.

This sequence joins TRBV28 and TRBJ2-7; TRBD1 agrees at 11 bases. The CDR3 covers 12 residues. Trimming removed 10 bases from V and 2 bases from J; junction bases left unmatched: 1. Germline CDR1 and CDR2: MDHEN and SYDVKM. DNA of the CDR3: TGTGCCACGGGACAGGGGGCCTACGAGCAGTACTTC. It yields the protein CATGQGAYEQYF. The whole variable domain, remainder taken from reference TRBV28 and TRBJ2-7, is DVKVTQSSRYLVKRTGEKVFLECVQDMDHENMFWYRQDPGLGLRLIYFSYDVKMKEKGDIPEGYSVSREKKERFSLILESASTNQTSMYLCATGQGAYEQYFGPGTRLTVT.

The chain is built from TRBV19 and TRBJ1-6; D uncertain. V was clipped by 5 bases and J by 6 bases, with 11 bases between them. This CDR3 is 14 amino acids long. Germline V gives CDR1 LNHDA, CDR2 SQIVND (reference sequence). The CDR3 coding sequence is TGTGCCAGTAGTTCTCGGCAGGCTAATTCACCCCTCCACTTT. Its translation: CASSSRQANSPLHF.

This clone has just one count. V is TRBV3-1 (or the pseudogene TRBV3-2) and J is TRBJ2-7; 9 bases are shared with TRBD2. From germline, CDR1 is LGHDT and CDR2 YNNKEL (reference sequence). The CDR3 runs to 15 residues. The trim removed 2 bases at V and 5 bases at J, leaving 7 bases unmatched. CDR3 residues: CASSQRPSGDHEQYF. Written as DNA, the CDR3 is TGTGCCAGCAGCCAACGGCCTAGCGGGGATCACGAGCAGTACTTC.